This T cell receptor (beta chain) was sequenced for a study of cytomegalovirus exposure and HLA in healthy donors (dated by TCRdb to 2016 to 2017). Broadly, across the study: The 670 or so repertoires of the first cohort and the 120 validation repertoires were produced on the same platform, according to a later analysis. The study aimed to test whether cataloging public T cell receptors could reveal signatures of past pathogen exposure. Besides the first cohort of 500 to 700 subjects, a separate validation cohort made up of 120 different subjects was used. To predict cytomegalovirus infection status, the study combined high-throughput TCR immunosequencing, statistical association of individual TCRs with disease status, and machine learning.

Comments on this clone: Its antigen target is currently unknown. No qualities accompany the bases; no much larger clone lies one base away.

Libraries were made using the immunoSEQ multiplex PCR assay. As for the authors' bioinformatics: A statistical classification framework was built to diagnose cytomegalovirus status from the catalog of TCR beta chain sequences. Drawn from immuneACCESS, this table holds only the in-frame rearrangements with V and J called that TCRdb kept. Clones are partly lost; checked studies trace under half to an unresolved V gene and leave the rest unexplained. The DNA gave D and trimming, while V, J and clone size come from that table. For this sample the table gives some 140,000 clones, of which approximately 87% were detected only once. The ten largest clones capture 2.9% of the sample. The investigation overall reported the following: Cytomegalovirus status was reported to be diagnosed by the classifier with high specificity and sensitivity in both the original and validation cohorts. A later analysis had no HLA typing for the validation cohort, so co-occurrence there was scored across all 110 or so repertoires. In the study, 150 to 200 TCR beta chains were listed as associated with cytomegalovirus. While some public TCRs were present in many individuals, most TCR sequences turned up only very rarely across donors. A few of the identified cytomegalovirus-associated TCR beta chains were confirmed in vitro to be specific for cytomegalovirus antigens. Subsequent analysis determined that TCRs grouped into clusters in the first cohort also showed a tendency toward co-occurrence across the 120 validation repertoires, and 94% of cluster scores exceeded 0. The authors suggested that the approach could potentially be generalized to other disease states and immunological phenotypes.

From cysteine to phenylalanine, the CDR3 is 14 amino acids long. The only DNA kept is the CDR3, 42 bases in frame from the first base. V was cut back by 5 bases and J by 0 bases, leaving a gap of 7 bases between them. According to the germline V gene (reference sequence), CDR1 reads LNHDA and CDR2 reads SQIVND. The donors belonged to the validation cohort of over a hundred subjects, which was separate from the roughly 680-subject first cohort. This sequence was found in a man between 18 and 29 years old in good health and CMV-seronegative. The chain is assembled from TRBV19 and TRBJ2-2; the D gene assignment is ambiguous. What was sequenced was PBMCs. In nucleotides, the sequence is TGTGCCAGTAGTGTAAACTCGAACACCGGGGAGCTGTTTTTT. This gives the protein CASSVNSNTGELFF.